Listed below are T cell receptor beta chains from one sample, sequenced in a study of T-cell memory formation after mild COVID-19. TCRdb called the 5' RACE reads again in MiXCR, with one record for every CDR3 protein. This table has about 110,000 distinct CDR3 sequences, 15% to 20% appearing once. Sequences were obtained from PBMCs or a T cell subset sorted from them (not recorded which). These receptors all come from a man aged 18 to 29 who had mild COVID-19 (a few samples of this study predate the infection). Cell type and time point are not known. The CDR3 runs from the conserved cysteine through the conserved F or W. A D gene is named only where the DNA matches it firmly. Clone size appears in some rows only: once, few, many, or a class for an expanded clone.

V gene	J gene	D gene	clone size	CDR3 protein	CDR3 DNA
TRBV4-3	TRBJ2-3	.	.	CASRKSWGTDTQYF	TGCGCCAGCAGAAAATCATGGGGCACAGATACGCAGTATTTT
TRBV24-1	TRBJ2-1	.	many	CATSDLQLGETQFF	TGTGCCACCAGTGATTTGCAGCTGGGTGAGACCCAGTTCTTC
TRBV29-1	TRBJ1-5	.	few	CSVAGTGKNQPQHF	TGCAGCGTAGCCGGAACAGGGAAGAATCAGCCCCAGCATTTT
TRBV7-9	TRBJ2-3	TRBD1	few	CASSLGQADTQYF	TGTGCCAGCAGCCTAGGACAGGCAGATACGCAGTATTTT
TRBV6-6	TRBJ1-5	.	few	CASSPWGPQHF	TGTGCCAGCAGCCCTTGGGGGCCCCAGCATTTT
TRBV7-3	TRBJ1-1	.	few	CASSLRASGMNTEAFF	TGTGCCAGCAGCTTAAGGGCATCAGGGATGAACACTGAAGCTTTCTTT
TRBV11-2	TRBJ1-2	TRBD1	.	CASSLRGTVSYTF	TGTGCCAGCAGCTTAAGGGGGACAGTCAGCTACACCTTC
TRBV6-2/TRBV6-3	TRBJ1-2	.	.	CASSYQGEGYTF	TGTGCCAGCAGTTACCAGGGAGAAGGCTACACCTTC
TRBV10-3	TRBJ1-2	.	.	CAISEAIGANYGYTF	TGTGCCATCAGTGAAGCTATAGGGGCTAACTATGGCTACACCTTC
TRBV4-3	TRBJ2-2	TRBD2	.	CASSQEALAGLNTGELFF	TGCGCCAGCAGCCAAGAGGCTCTAGCGGGGCTCAACACCGGGGAGCTGTTTTTT
TRBV27	TRBJ1-2	.	few	CASSSQGIGQGYTF	TGTGCCAGCAGTTCCCAGGGGATAGGTCAGGGCTACACCTTC
TRBV7-2	TRBJ2-3	TRBD2	many	CASSYPTSRMDTQYF	TGTGCCAGCAGCTACCCGACTAGCAGGATGGATACGCAGTATTTT
TRBV20-1	TRBJ1-1	.	.	CSARSGTVNTEAFF	TGCAGTGCTCGAAGCGGGACGGTGAACACTGAAGCTTTCTTT
TRBV10-3	TRBJ2-3	TRBD2	few	CAISGPAGGLGTDTQYF	TGTGCCATCAGTGGCCCAGCGGGGGGGTTGGGCACAGATACGCAGTATTTT
TRBV7-2	TRBJ2-5	.	.	CASSFPLLQPIQETQYF	TGTGCCAGCAGCTTCCCCCTACTCCAGCCAATACAAGAGACCCAGTACTTC
TRBV6-2/TRBV6-3	TRBJ1-3	.	.	CASSISGNTIYF	TGTGCCAGCAGCATCTCTGGAAACACCATATATTTT
TRBV24-1	TRBJ1-1	TRBD1	.	CATRNRGGTEAFF	TGTGCCACCAGGAACAGGGGAGGCACTGAAGCTTTCTTT
TRBV12-5	TRBJ1-4	.	.	CASGPAGPSTQKLFF	TGTGCTAGTGGTCCCGCCGGGCCCTCAACGCAAAAACTGTTTTTT
TRBV6-1	TRBJ2-3	TRBD1	many	CATRATGSTDTQYF	TGTGCCACCCGGGCGACAGGGTCAACAGATACGCAGTATTTT
TRBV12-3/TRBV12-4	TRBJ2-1	.	.	CASSSDNNEQFF	TGTGCCAGCAGTTCCGACAACAATGAGCAGTTCTTC
TRBV7-9	TRBJ1-2	.	.	CASSFAANYGYTF	TGTGCCAGCAGCTTCGCCGCTAACTATGGCTACACCTTC
TRBV4-3	TRBJ2-3	.	few	CASSQGGVRTDTQYF	TGCGCCAGCAGCCAAGGGGGGGTGCGCACAGATACGCAGTATTTT
TRBV7-2	TRBJ2-7	TRBD2	few	CASSQSVTGTSNEQYF	TGTGCCAGCAGCCAGAGCGTTACCGGGACTAGTAACGAGCAGTACTTC
TRBV7-2	TRBJ2-1	.	.	CASSPANEQFF	TGTGCCAGCAGCCCCGCCAATGAGCAGTTCTTC
TRBV4-3	TRBJ1-4	TRBD1	few	CASSQAPGTANEKLFF	TGCGCCAGCAGCCAAGCTCCCGGGACAGCGAATGAAAAACTGTTTTTT
TRBV7-6	TRBJ2-1	.	.	CASTSSNEQFF	TGTGCCAGCACGAGTAGCAATGAGCAGTTCTTC
TRBV12-3/TRBV12-4	TRBJ1-2	TRBD1	few	CASSRDSYGYTF	TGTGCCAGCAGTCGGGACAGCTATGGCTACACCTTC
TRBV30	TRBJ1-1	.	.	CAWSDWVTTEAFF	TGTGCCTGGAGTGACTGGGTGACCACTGAAGCTTTCTTT
TRBV4-1	TRBJ1-1	TRBD1	few	CASSQGDSLNTEAFF	TGCGCCAGCAGCCAAGGGGACAGCCTTAACACTGAAGCTTTCTTT
TRBV6-2/TRBV6-3	TRBJ1-5	TRBD1	.	CASRSRGGVEQPQHF	TGTGCCAGCAGGTCCAGGGGGGGGGTAGAACAGCCCCAGCATTTT
TRBV5-1	TRBJ2-6	.	few	CASEMLPGANVLTF	TGCGCCAGCGAAATGCTGCCTGGGGCCAACGTCCTGACTTTC
TRBV2	TRBJ1-3	TRBD1	few	CASSRTGISGNTIYF	TGTGCCAGCAGTCGGACAGGGATCTCTGGAAACACCATATATTTT
TRBV18	TRBJ2-3	.	few	CASSPPWAGGADTQYF	TGTGCCAGCTCACCCCCTTGGGCAGGCGGCGCAGATACGCAGTATTTT
TRBV29-1	TRBJ2-1	.	.	CSVPHGHYQFF	TGCAGCGTCCCCCACGGGCACTATCAGTTCTTC
TRBV6-2/TRBV6-3	TRBJ2-5	.	many	CASRTRTVQETQYF	TGTGCCAGCAGGACCCGGACAGTACAAGAGACCCAGTACTTC
TRBV12-3/TRBV12-4	TRBJ1-4	.	.	CASSLNRVRKLFF	TGTGCCAGCAGTTTAAACAGGGTGAGGAAACTGTTTTTT
TRBV20-1	TRBJ1-1	TRBD1	.	CSALDRGAEAFF	TGCAGTGCCCTGGACAGGGGCGCTGAAGCTTTCTTT
TRBV30	TRBJ2-3	.	few	CAWITRDRASTDTQYF	TGTGCCTGGATCACCCGGGACCGGGCGAGCACAGATACGCAGTATTTT
TRBV29-1	TRBJ2-7	.	.	CSVGAGPGIEQYF	TGCAGCGTTGGGGCAGGGCCAGGGATCGAGCAGTACTTC
TRBV28	TRBJ1-2	.	.	CASEPQAIPYGYTF	TGTGCCAGTGAGCCCCAGGCCATTCCCTATGGCTACACCTTC
TRBV4-2	TRBJ1-1	.	.	CASSQANQRTEAFF	TGTGCCAGCAGCCAAGCCAATCAGCGCACTGAAGCTTTCTTT
TRBV27	TRBJ2-2	TRBD1	.	CASSLRDRVNTGELFF	TGTGCCAGCAGTTTAAGGGACAGGGTAAACACCGGGGAGCTGTTTTTT
TRBV11-2	TRBJ2-2	.	.	CASSLLAGVAGELFF	TGTGCCAGCTCTCTATTAGCCGGGGTCGCCGGGGAGCTGTTTTTT
TRBV7-2	TRBJ2-2	.	.	CASSSRGASGELFF	TGTGCCAGCAGTTCCAGGGGTGCTAGCGGGGAGCTGTTTTTT